Listed below are T cell receptor beta chains from one sample, sequenced in a study of beta chain features in type 1 diabetes. Repertoires were generated with immunoSEQ multiplex PCR, while TCRdb's copy carries only in-frame clones and drops some. The sample lists some 150,000 clones, more than 9% occurring once. The sample was naive CD4+ T cells from blood. Receptors originate from a man aged 18 to 30 in good health. Each CDR3 is given with its conserved first and last residue. D genes are given only for firm matches. Clone size is shown for a subset of rows, as once, few, many or a class of expanded clone.

d_call: TRBD2
v_call: TRBV19
j_call: TRBJ2-5
clone_size: NA
cdr3_aa: CASSRTSGGWETQYF
cdr3_nt: TGTGCCAGTAGTAGGACTAGCGGGGGATGGGAGACCCAGTACTTC

d_call: NA
v_call: TRBV6-1
j_call: TRBJ1-2
clone_size: NA
cdr3_aa: CASSAFTPNYGYTF
cdr3_nt: TGTGCCAGCAGTGCGTTCACACCGAACTATGGCTACACCTTC

d_call: TRBD2
v_call: TRBV5-1
j_call: TRBJ2-1
clone_size: NA
cdr3_aa: CASSPTSGIYNEQFF
cdr3_nt: TGCGCCAGCAGCCCAACTAGCGGTATCTACAATGAGCAGTTCTTC

d_call: NA
v_call: TRBV5-1
j_call: TRBJ1-3
clone_size: few
cdr3_aa: CASSPLSGNTIYF
cdr3_nt: TGCGCCAGCAGCCCCCTCTCTGGAAACACCATATATTTT

d_call: TRBD2
v_call: TRBV18
j_call: TRBJ2-5
clone_size: NA
cdr3_aa: CASSPLAPSGVQETQYF
cdr3_nt: TGTGCCAGCTCACCATTGGCGCCTAGCGGAGTTCAAGAGACCCAGTACTTC

d_call: TRBD1
v_call: TRBV18
j_call: TRBJ2-7
clone_size: NA
cdr3_aa: CASSIFPGQGNHEQYF
cdr3_nt: TGTGCCAGCTCCATTTTCCCGGGACAGGGGAACCACGAGCAGTACTTC

d_call: NA
v_call: TRBV5-1
j_call: TRBJ2-2
clone_size: few
cdr3_aa: CASSLGIGVTNTGELFF
cdr3_nt: TGCGCCAGCAGCTTGGGTATAGGGGTGACGAACACCGGGGAGCTGTTTTTT

d_call: TRBD1
v_call: TRBV28
j_call: TRBJ1-2
clone_size: NA
cdr3_aa: CASSAPGTGSRYGYTF
cdr3_nt: TGTGCCAGCAGTGCACCCGGGACAGGGTCACGCTATGGCTACACCTTC

d_call: TRBD2
v_call: TRBV11-3
j_call: TRBJ2-3
clone_size: NA
cdr3_aa: CASSPSGDRVPDTQYF
cdr3_nt: TGTGCCAGCAGCCCCAGCGGGGATCGGGTTCCAGATACGCAGTATTTT

d_call: TRBD1
v_call: TRBV5-6
j_call: TRBJ1-5
clone_size: NA
cdr3_aa: CASSRTGRQPQHF
cdr3_nt: TGTGCCAGCAGTCGGACAGGGAGACAGCCCCAGCATTTT

d_call: NA
v_call: TRBV10-3
j_call: TRBJ2-5
clone_size: NA
cdr3_aa: CAISNAEAEETQYF
cdr3_nt: TGTGCCATCAGTAATGCGGAGGCTGAGGAGACCCAGTACTTC

d_call: TRBD1
v_call: TRBV6-1
j_call: TRBJ2-3
clone_size: NA
cdr3_aa: CASRVDRGRTDTQYF
cdr3_nt: TGTGCCAGCAGGGTAGACAGGGGTCGGACAGATACGCAGTATTTT

d_call: NA
v_call: TRBV29-1
j_call: TRBJ2-2
clone_size: NA
cdr3_aa: CSVEELGNSGTGELFF
cdr3_nt: TGCAGCGTTGAGGAACTAGGGAATTCGGGCACCGGGGAGCTGTTTTTT

d_call: TRBD1
v_call: TRBV28
j_call: TRBJ2-2
clone_size: few
cdr3_aa: CASSEGTANTGELFF
cdr3_nt: TGTGCCAGCAGTGAGGGGACAGCGAACACCGGGGAGCTGTTTTTT

d_call: NA
v_call: TRBV18
j_call: TRBJ1-5
clone_size: few
cdr3_aa: CASSPNRADKPQHF
cdr3_nt: TGTGCCAGCTCACCAAATCGGGCGGACAAGCCCCAGCATTTT

d_call: TRBD1
v_call: TRBV5-4
j_call: TRBJ1-2
clone_size: few
cdr3_aa: CASNPGTGGVYGYTF
cdr3_nt: TGTGCCAGCAACCCCGGGACAGGGGGCGTCTATGGCTACACCTTC

d_call: NA
v_call: TRBV25-1
j_call: TRBJ1-2
clone_size: few
cdr3_aa: CASSELGEAGYTF
cdr3_nt: TGTGCCAGCAGTGAATTGGGGGAGGCTGGCTACACCTTC

d_call: TRBD2
v_call: TRBV7-2
j_call: TRBJ2-7
clone_size: few
cdr3_aa: CASSPRLAGGYEQYF
cdr3_nt: TGTGCCAGCAGCCCAAGACTAGCGGGGGGCTACGAGCAGTACTTC

d_call: TRBD2
v_call: TRBV19
j_call: TRBJ2-3
clone_size: NA
cdr3_aa: CASSNSGDSTDTQYF
cdr3_nt: TGTGCCAGTAGTAATAGCGGGGATAGCACAGATACGCAGTATTTT

d_call: NA
v_call: TRBV4-3
j_call: TRBJ2-7
clone_size: NA
cdr3_aa: CASSQDPGTGSYEQYF
cdr3_nt: TGCGCCAGCAGCCAAGATCCGGGTACTGGGTCCTACGAGCAGTACTTC

d_call: NA
v_call: TRBV6-5
j_call: TRBJ2-7
clone_size: NA
cdr3_aa: CASTSRGALSYEQYF
cdr3_nt: TGTGCCAGCACCAGTCGCGGGGCACTGTCCTACGAGCAGTACTTC

d_call: TRBD2
v_call: TRBV10-2
j_call: TRBJ2-5
clone_size: NA
cdr3_aa: CASCLAGQETQYF
cdr3_nt: TGCGCCAGTTGTCTAGCGGGGCAAGAGACCCAGTACTTC

d_call: TRBD1
v_call: TRBV4-1
j_call: TRBJ2-4
clone_size: few
cdr3_aa: CASRPSPGQGAGKNIQYF
cdr3_nt: TGCGCCAGCAGGCCATCTCCGGGACAGGGGGCAGGCAAAAACATTCAGTACTTC

d_call: NA
v_call: TRBV7-3
j_call: TRBJ2-1
clone_size: few
cdr3_aa: CASTLGQSYNEQFF
cdr3_nt: TGTGCCAGCACCCTAGGACAGTCCTACAATGAGCAGTTCTTC

d_call: NA
v_call: TRBV28
j_call: TRBJ2-3
clone_size: few
cdr3_aa: CASRGGQARVDTQYF
cdr3_nt: TGTGCCAGCAGAGGGGGACAAGCAAGAGTTGATACGCAGTATTTT

d_call: TRBD2
v_call: TRBV4-2
j_call: TRBJ2-2
clone_size: NA
cdr3_aa: CASSQDIAGGVNTGELFF
cdr3_nt: TGTGCCAGCAGCCAAGATATAGCGGGGGGGGTGAACACCGGGGAGCTGTTTTTT

d_call: NA
v_call: TRBV25-1
j_call: TRBJ1-5
clone_size: few
cdr3_aa: CASSEGGGPQHF
cdr3_nt: TGTGCCAGCAGTGAAGGTGGAGGGCCCCAGCATTTT

d_call: TRBD1
v_call: TRBV5-1
j_call: TRBJ2-7
clone_size: NA
cdr3_aa: CASSRDRSYEQYF
cdr3_nt: TGCGCCAGCAGCCGGGACAGGAGTTACGAGCAGTACTTC

d_call: TRBD1
v_call: TRBV27
j_call: TRBJ1-1
clone_size: few
cdr3_aa: CASSDRLDRMDPEAFF
cdr3_nt: TGTGCCAGCAGTGATCGACTGGACAGGATGGACCCTGAAGCTTTCTTT

d_call: TRBD1
v_call: TRBV19
j_call: TRBJ2-7
clone_size: NA
cdr3_aa: CASSTTGAGYEQYF
cdr3_nt: TGTGCCAGTAGTACTACAGGGGCCGGGTACGAGCAGTACTTC

d_call: TRBD2
v_call: TRBV30
j_call: TRBJ2-7
clone_size: once
cdr3_aa: CAWTRSGTSSLKQYF
cdr3_nt: TGTGCCTGGACACGAAGCGGGACTAGCAGTCTTAAGCAGTACTTC

d_call: NA
v_call: TRBV5-6
j_call: TRBJ2-3
clone_size: NA
cdr3_aa: CASSPGQPATDTQYF
cdr3_nt: TGTGCCAGCAGTCCAGGACAGCCAGCCACAGATACGCAGTATTTT

d_call: TRBD2
v_call: TRBV15
j_call: TRBJ2-5
clone_size: few
cdr3_aa: CATSRGLAQETQYF
cdr3_nt: TGTGCCACCAGCAGAGGACTAGCACAAGAGACCCAGTACTTC

d_call: TRBD2
v_call: TRBV5-8
j_call: TRBJ2-2
clone_size: NA
cdr3_aa: CASSPGLAGVSGELFF
cdr3_nt: TGTGCCAGCAGCCCGGGACTAGCGGGGGTGAGCGGGGAGCTGTTTTTT

d_call: TRBD1
v_call: TRBV25-1
j_call: TRBJ2-7
clone_size: many
cdr3_aa: CASSEPGTVIYEQYF
cdr3_nt: TGTGCCAGCAGTGAGCCCGGGACAGTCATCTACGAGCAGTACTTC

d_call: TRBD1
v_call: TRBV27
j_call: TRBJ1-3
clone_size: few
cdr3_aa: CASGRTGVSGNTIYF
cdr3_nt: TGTGCCAGCGGAAGGACAGGCGTCTCTGGAAACACCATATATTTT

d_call: NA
v_call: TRBV30
j_call: TRBJ2-1
clone_size: NA
cdr3_aa: CAWSRGPSSYNEQFF
cdr3_nt: TGTGCCTGGAGCAGGGGTCCGAGCTCCTACAATGAGCAGTTCTTC

d_call: NA
v_call: TRBV21-1
j_call: TRBJ1-2
clone_size: NA
cdr3_aa: CASSKALAGRSLTF
cdr3_nt: TGTGCCAGCAGCAAAGCTTTGGCAGGCCGGTCCCTCACCTTC

d_call: NA
v_call: TRBV7-2
j_call: TRBJ2-5
clone_size: NA
cdr3_aa: CASSGQGTRALSRETQYF
cdr3_nt: TGTGCCAGCAGCGGTCAGGGGACCAGAGCATTATCAAGGGAGACCCAGTACTTC

d_call: NA
v_call: TRBV15
j_call: TRBJ2-1
clone_size: NA
cdr3_aa: CATSRAPPLSYNEQFF
cdr3_nt: TGTGCCACCAGCAGAGCCCCCCCACTGTCCTACAATGAGCAGTTCTTC

d_call: TRBD2
v_call: TRBV19
j_call: TRBJ2-1
clone_size: NA
cdr3_aa: CASSIDRGTSGGNEQFF
cdr3_nt: TGTGCCAGTAGTATAGATCGTGGGACTAGCGGGGGAAATGAGCAGTTCTTC

d_call: TRBD1
v_call: TRBV18
j_call: TRBJ2-2
clone_size: few
cdr3_aa: CASSPVQGAPNTGELFF
cdr3_nt: TGTGCCAGCTCACCAGTACAGGGGGCGCCGAACACCGGGGAGCTGTTTTTT

d_call: TRBD2
v_call: TRBV11-3
j_call: TRBJ2-1
clone_size: NA
cdr3_aa: CASSLGGGLNNEQFF
cdr3_nt: TGTGCCAGCAGCTTAGGCGGGGGGTTGAACAATGAGCAGTTCTTC